Listed here are 30 T cell receptor beta chains from one sample, sequenced in a study of radiation and T cells in renal cell carcinoma. The repertoire was sequenced with immunoSEQ multiplex PCR; TCRdb's copy has only in-frame clones and lacks some. The sample has around 45,000 clones, over 80% seen once. The time point was: blood 4 weeks post-SBRT, at nephrectomy. Specified treatment: 15 Gy SBRT to primary tumor, nephrectomy 4 weeks later. The source material was blood, sampled from a patient whose treatment included radiotherapy and nephrectomy. These receptors all come from a woman aged 70-85 years with renal cell carcinoma.

CDR3 loop: CASSSSTYEQFF. CDR3 bases: TGTGCCAGCAGTTCTTCTACATATGAGCAGTTCTTC. The genes are TRBV27 and TRBJ2-1; no firm D call. CDR3 length: 12 amino acids. Germline CDR1 reads MNHEY; CDR2 reads SMNVEV (reference sequence). The V and J ends lost 4 bases and 8 bases respectively, with 9 bases between them.

The chain carries TRBV5-1 and TRBJ2-7, with D tentatively TRBD2 (6 bases). V shed 4 bases and J shed 0 bases, with 20 bases lying between them. There are 17 residues in the CDR3. Germline loops: CDR1 SGHRS, CDR2 YFSETQ. The CDR3 nucleotides are TGCGCCAGCAGCCCGACCCGGGACTCATATTCCTCCTACGAGCAGTACTTC. It is translated as CASSPTRDSYSSYEQYF.

The chain carries TRBV4-3 and TRBJ2-1, with D hard to call. Germline V gene sequence: CDR1 LGHNA, CDR2 YSLEER. Trimming cost V 6 bases and J 5 bases, with 14 bases left between them. This CDR3 contains 14 residues. The CDR3 nucleotides are TGCGCCAGCAGTATCGGTCGGCAGAACAATGAGCAGTTCTTC. It translates to CASSIGRQNNEQFF.

This chain links TRBV19 with TRBJ1-2; D unresolved. The V and J ends lost 2 bases and 5 bases respectively, with 12 bases between them. Germline values: CDR1 LNHDA, CDR2 SQIVND (reference sequence). This CDR3 spans 14 amino acids. The DNA for the CDR3 is TGTGCCAGTAGTATAAGCATCCAGTCATATGGCTACACCTTC. Protein: CASSISIQSYGYTF.

The V gene is TRBV14, the J gene TRBJ1-3, with no clear D. This CDR3 contains 13 residues. Germline V gene lookup returns CDR1 SGHDN and CDR2 FVKESK. Trimming pared 1 base from V and 5 bases from J, leaving 6 bases between. The DNA for the CDR3 is TGTGCCAGCAGCCAAGTTAGCCGAAACACCATATATTTT. Its protein is CASSQVSRNTIYF.

The gene calls are TRBV29-1 and TRBJ2-5; tentatively, D is TRBD2 (6 bases). The CDR3 is made up of 14 amino acids. V shed 4 bases and J shed 5 bases, with 17 bases lying between them. Germline CDR1 reads SQVTM; CDR2 reads ANQGSEA. The CDR3 DNA sequence: TGCAGCGTTGTCGGCACCCCGGCGGGGGAGACCCAGTACTTC. Its translation: CSVVGTPAGETQYF.

This clone has just a few counts. The chain uses TRBV10-3 and TRBJ1-2; no firm D call. Trimming removed 2 bases at V and 2 bases at J, with 3 bases between. Germline V gene sequence: CDR1 ENHRY, CDR2 SYGVKD. The CDR3 sequence is 12 residues long. Here the CDR3 DNA reads TGTGCCATCAGTGAGGGGAACTATGGCTACACCTTC. It translates to CAISEGNYGYTF.

J is TRBJ2-3 and V is TRBV4-1; tentative D call: TRBD2 (6 bases). Trimming took 0 bases from V and 0 from J, leaving 13 bases between them. This CDR3 contains 17 residues. The germline gives CDR1 MGHRA, CDR2 YSYEKL. This chain's CDR3 is CASSQDGGGASTDTQYF. The CDR3 DNA reads TGCGCCAGCAGCCAAGATGGCGGAGGGGCGAGCACAGATACGCAGTATTTT.

The CDR3 reads CATSWGASGKNIQYF. CDR3 coding DNA: TGTGCCACCAGCTGGGGGGCGTCGGGGAAAAACATTCAGTACTTC. The J gene is TRBJ2-4, the V gene TRBV15; D assignment may be TRBD1 or TRBD2 (6 bases each). The V gene lost 5 bases and the J gene lost 4 bases, with 15 bases spanning the gap. The CDR3 runs to 15 residues. CDR1 and CDR2 from the germline V gene are LNHNV and YYDKDF (reference sequence).

The chain is built from TRBV5-5 and TRBJ2-3; D gene unclear. The V gene's germline CDR1 is SGHKS and CDR2 YYEKEE (reference sequence). V shed 0 bases and J shed 4 bases, with 15 bases lying between them. The CDR3 runs to 16 residues. CDR3 region: CASSLAPSASADTQYF. The CDR3 DNA reads TGTGCCAGCAGCTTGGCCCCCAGTGCCTCCGCAGATACGCAGTATTTT.

V gene TRBV5-4 combines with J gene TRBJ2-3; 11 bases agree with TRBD2. The CDR3 extends over 16 amino acids. The germline CDR1 and CDR2 sequences are SGHNT and YYREEE (reference sequence). The V segment lost 3 bases and the J segment 5 bases; nucleotides outside the gene matches: 8. The CDR3 here is CASSYGLAGVVDTQYF. CDR3 nucleotides: TGTGCCAGCAGCTATGGACTAGCGGGTGTTGTAGATACGCAGTATTTT.

This clone appeared once. The chain carries TRBV9 and TRBJ1-6; TRBD1 might be the D (6 bases). The germline CDR1 and CDR2 sequences are SGDLS and YYNGEE. With 3 bases removed from V and 8 bases from J, the gap between germline ends came to 15 bases. CDR3 size: 15 residues. CDR3 region: CASSASDSRHSPLHF. The CDR3 DNA reads as TGTGCCAGCAGCGCCTCGGACAGCCGGCATTCACCCCTCCACTTT.

The chain uses TRBV7-2 and TRBJ1-1; tentatively, D is TRBD1 (5 bases). Germline CDR1 SGHTA, CDR2 FQGNSA. The CDR3 runs to 15 residues. The V end lost 4 bases, the J end lost 1 base, and 13 bases lay between the germline ends. The CDR3 bases are TGTGCCAGCAGCTCCCGCGGGGGGAGGAACACTGAAGCTTTCTTT. It translates to CASSSRGGRNTEAFF.

CDR3 region: CASSPEDRLQPQHF. CDR3 in DNA: TGTGCCAGCAGCCCAGAGGACAGGCTACAGCCCCAGCATTTT. The V call is TRBV7-9, the J call TRBJ1-5; TRBD1 matches 7 bases. Germline V lookup: CDR1 SEHNR, CDR2 FQNEAQ (reference sequence). Trimming cost V 5 bases and J 7 bases; bases outside gene matches: 8. CDR3 length: 14 residues. The variable domain in full, completed from reference TRBV7-9 and TRBJ1-5, reads DTGVSQNPRHKITKRGQNVTFRCDPISEHNRLYWYRQTLGQGPEFLTYFQNEAQLEKSRLLSDRFSAERPKGSFSTLEIQRTEQGDSAMYLCASSPEDRLQPQHFGDGTRLSIL.

V usage is TRBV4-1 and J usage is TRBJ2-1; 9 bases agree with TRBD1. After removal of 6 bases from V and 7 bases from J, the junction contained 4 bases not matched to a gene. This CDR3 contains 13 residues. Germline assignment: CDR1 MGHRA and CDR2 YSYEKL. The DNA for the CDR3 is TGCGCCAGCAGATGGACAGGGGATAATGAGCAGTTCTTC. Translating gives CASRWTGDNEQFF.

The chain recombines TRBV7-2 with TRBJ2-3; D unclear. In germline, CDR1 is SGHTA, CDR2 FQGNSA. The CDR3 spans 14 residues. Trimming cost V 3 bases and J 2 bases, with 9 bases left between them. CDR3 in DNA: TGTGCCAGCAGCTTTATCGGAACCACAGATACGCAGTATTTT. It specifies CASSFIGTTDTQYF.

The chain combines TRBV6-5 with TRBJ2-7, with D unclear. This CDR3 has 15 amino acids. V lost 0 bases and J lost 0, with 9 bases in between. CDR1 and CDR2 from the germline V gene are MNHEY and SVGAGI. The CDR3 loop reads CASSYSKGFSYEQYF. In DNA form, the CDR3 reads TGTGCCAGCAGTTACTCGAAAGGGTTCTCCTACGAGCAGTACTTC.

The V and J genes are TRBV5-1 and TRBJ1-2; D might be TRBD1 (5 bases). Looked up from germline, CDR1 is SGHRS and CDR2 is YFSETQ. This CDR3 contains 12 residues. The germline V and J ends were trimmed by 0 bases and 8 bases, with 8 bases remaining between them. CDR3 coding DNA: TGCGCCAGCAGCTTGGCAGGGAACGGCTACACCTTC. This encodes CASSLAGNGYTF.

This chain links TRBV5-1 with TRBJ1-1, with TRBD1 matching 8 bases. With V trimmed by 4 bases and J by 5 bases, 4 bases remained unmatched. This CDR3 has 13 residues. The V gene's germline CDR1 is SGHRS and CDR2 YFSETQ. This CDR3 is CASSIQGGTEAFF. For the CDR3, the DNA is TGCGCCAGCAGCATACAGGGGGGAACTGAAGCTTTCTTT.

V gene TRBV30 combines with J gene TRBJ2-2, with TRBD1 identical over 7 bases. The germline V gene has CDR1 GTSNPN and CDR2 SVGIG (reference sequence). This CDR3 is 15 amino acids long. V lost 3 bases, J lost 5 bases, and 9 bases stayed unmatched. CDR3 nucleotide sequence: TGTGCCTGGAGACCTACAGACAGGGAAACCGGGGAGCTGTTTTTT. This translates into CAWRPTDRETGELFF.

J is TRBJ2-5 and V is TRBV7-9, with D possibly TRBD1 on 6 matching bases. The CDR3 consists of 18 residues. Germline loops: CDR1 SEHNR, CDR2 FQNEAQ (reference sequence). The V end was cut by 4 bases, the J end by 1 base, with 22 bases between. Written as DNA, the CDR3 is TGTGCCAGCAGCTCAGTCCCCACCCTCCACAGGGTCCAAGAGACCCAGTACTTC. This encodes CASSSVPTLHRVQETQYF.

The CDR3 DNA sequence: TGTGCCAGCAGGTGGCAGAGCAATCAGCCCCAGCATTTT. It is translated as CASRWQSNQPQHF. The rearrangement uses TRBV2 and TRBJ1-5; D gene uncertain. Germline CDR1 reads SNHLY; CDR2 reads FYNNEI. V lost 6 bases and J lost 1, with 7 bases in between. The CDR3 contains 13 residues.

J is TRBJ1-2 and V is TRBV6-5, with 9 nucleotides matching TRBD1. The ends lost 8 bases at V and 3 bases at J; junction bases unmatched: 7. The CDR3 length is 14 residues. Germline V gives CDR1 MNHEY, CDR2 SVGAGI. The CDR3 region is CASFGTGTHYGYTF. The CDR3 coding sequence is TGTGCCAGCTTCGGGACAGGGACGCACTATGGCTACACCTTC.

CDR3 nucleotides: TGTGCCAGCAGTTTAACTGGGAACATTCAGTACTTC. This gives the protein CASSLTGNIQYF. The rearrangement joins TRBV6-6 to TRBJ2-4; D not resolved. The CDR3 loop spans 12 amino acids. The germline CDR1 and CDR2 sequences are MNHNY and SVGAGI (reference sequence). The V end lost 4 bases, the J end lost 7 bases, and 8 bases lay between the germline ends.

The chain carries TRBV29-1 and TRBJ1-2, with TRBD1 identical over 7 bases. Germline V CDR1 and CDR2: SQVTM, ANQGSEA. The CDR3 has 12 residues. V gave up 6 bases and J gave up 4 bases; unmatched junction bases: 5. The chain's CDR3 is CSVRGQLYGYTF. CDR3 nucleotides: TGCAGCGTGAGGGGACAGCTCTATGGCTACACCTTC.

V is TRBV5-1 and J is TRBJ2-7; 7 nucleotides agree with TRBD1. Trimming at V came to 0 bases and at J to 4 bases, leaving 7 bases not matched to a gene. The CDR3 loop spans 15 amino acids. CDR1 and CDR2 from the germline V gene are SGHRS and YFSETQ. The CDR3 region has the DNA TGCGCCAGCAGCTTGGCGGTAGGGGGCGGTTACGAGCAGTACTTC. Amino acid sequence: CASSLAVGGGYEQYF.

The chain employs TRBV19 and TRBJ1-2; D is perhaps TRBD1 (6 bases). The germline V gene has CDR1 LNHDA and CDR2 SQIVND (reference sequence). The CDR3 length is 13 residues. The V and J ends lost 2 bases and 7 bases respectively, with 11 bases between them. The CDR3 spells CASSIITGPGYTF. CDR3 in DNA: TGTGCCAGTAGTATAATAACAGGGCCTGGCTACACCTTC.

This clone was seen a handful of times. The rearrangement joins TRBV6-6 to TRBJ2-1, with D possibly TRBD1 on 6 matching bases. Trimming pared 7 bases from V and 8 bases from J, leaving 15 bases between. From germline, CDR1 is MNHNY and CDR2 SVGAGI (reference sequence). This CDR3 region has 13 residues. CDR3: CASKRQVLDEQFF. CDR3 in DNA: TGTGCCAGCAAAAGACAGGTATTGGATGAGCAGTTCTTC.

Note on this clone: At the DNA level, this CDR3 is encoded by other sequences in the same sample as well. CDR3 amino acids: CARSFRVYYGYTF. CDR3 bases: TGTGCCAGAAGCTTTCGGGTATACTATGGCTACACCTTC. The chain has TRBV5-3 and TRBJ1-2, with D hard to call. TRBV5-3 is classed as an ORF, of uncertain function. CDR3 length: 13 residues. The V and J ends lost 2 bases and 3 bases respectively, with 8 bases between them.

The chain is built from TRBV27 and TRBJ1-5; D gene ambiguous. Trimming cost V 6 bases and J 1 base, with 13 bases left between them. The CDR3 has 15 amino acids. Germline CDR1 reads MNHEY; CDR2 reads SMNVEV (reference sequence). CDR3 residues: CASRSGVVSNQPQHF. In DNA form, the CDR3 reads TGTGCCAGCAGATCCGGGGTCGTAAGCAATCAGCCCCAGCATTTT.